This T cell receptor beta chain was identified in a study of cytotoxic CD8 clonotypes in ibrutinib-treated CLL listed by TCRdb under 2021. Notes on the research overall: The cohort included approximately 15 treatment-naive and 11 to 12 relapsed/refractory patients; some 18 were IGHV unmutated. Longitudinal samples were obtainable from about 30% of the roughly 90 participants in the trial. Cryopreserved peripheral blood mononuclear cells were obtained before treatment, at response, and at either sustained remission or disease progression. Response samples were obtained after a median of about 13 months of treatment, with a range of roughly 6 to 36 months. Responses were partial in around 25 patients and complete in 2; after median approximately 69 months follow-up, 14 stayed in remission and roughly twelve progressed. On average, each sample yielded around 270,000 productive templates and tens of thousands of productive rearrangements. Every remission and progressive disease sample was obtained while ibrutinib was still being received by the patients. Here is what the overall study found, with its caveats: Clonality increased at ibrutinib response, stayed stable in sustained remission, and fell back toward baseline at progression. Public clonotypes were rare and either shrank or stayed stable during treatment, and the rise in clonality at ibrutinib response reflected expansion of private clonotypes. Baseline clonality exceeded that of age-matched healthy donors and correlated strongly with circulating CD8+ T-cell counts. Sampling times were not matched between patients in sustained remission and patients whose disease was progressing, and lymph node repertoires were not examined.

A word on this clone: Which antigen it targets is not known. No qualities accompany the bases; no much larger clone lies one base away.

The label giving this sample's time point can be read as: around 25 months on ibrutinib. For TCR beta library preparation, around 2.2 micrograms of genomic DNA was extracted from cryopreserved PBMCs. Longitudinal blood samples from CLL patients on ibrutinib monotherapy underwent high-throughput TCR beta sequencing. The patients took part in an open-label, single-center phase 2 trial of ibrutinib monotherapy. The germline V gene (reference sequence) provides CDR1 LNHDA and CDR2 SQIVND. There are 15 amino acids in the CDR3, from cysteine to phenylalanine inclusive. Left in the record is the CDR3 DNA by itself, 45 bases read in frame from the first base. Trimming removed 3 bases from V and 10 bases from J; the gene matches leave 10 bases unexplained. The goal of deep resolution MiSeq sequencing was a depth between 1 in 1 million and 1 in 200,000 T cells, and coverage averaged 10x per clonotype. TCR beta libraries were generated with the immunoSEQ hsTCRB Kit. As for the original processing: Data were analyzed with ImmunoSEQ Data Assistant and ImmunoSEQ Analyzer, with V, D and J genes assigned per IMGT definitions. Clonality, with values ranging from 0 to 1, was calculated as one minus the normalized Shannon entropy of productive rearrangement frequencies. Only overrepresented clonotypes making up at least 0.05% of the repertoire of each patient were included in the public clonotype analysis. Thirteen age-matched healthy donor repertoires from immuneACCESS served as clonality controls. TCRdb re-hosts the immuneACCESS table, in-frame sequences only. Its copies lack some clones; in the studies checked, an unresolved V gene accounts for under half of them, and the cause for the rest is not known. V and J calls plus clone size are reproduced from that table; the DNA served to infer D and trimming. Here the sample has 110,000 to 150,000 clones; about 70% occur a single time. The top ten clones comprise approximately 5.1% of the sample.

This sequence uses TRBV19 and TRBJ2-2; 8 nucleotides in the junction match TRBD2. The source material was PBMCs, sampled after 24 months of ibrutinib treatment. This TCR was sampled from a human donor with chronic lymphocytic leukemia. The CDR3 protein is CASSIGGREVEELFF. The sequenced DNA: TGTGCCAGTAGTATTGGTGGGCGGGAGGTGGAGGAGCTGTTTTTT.